These 15 T cell receptor beta chains originate from one sample sequenced in a study of long-term antiretroviral therapy in people with HIV (dated by TCRdb to the early 2020s). Sequencing of the TRB variable region was done with the immunoSEQ hsTCRB v3.0 assay at survey level resolution. TCRdb holds this immuneACCESS table with in-frame rearrangements only. Some clones are missing; in checked studies, unresolved V genes explain under half, and the rest has no known cause. The sample table contains some 20,000 clones; only one count was recorded for 92% of them. 7.3% of the sample is taken by the ten largest. This specimen was unsorted PBMCs, taken 4.4 years after starting antiretroviral therapy. Receptors originate from a woman aged 50 to 60 with HIV.

CDR3 loop: CASSTGQGSGSPLHF. The CDR3 region has the DNA TGTGCCAGCAGCACCGGACAGGGGAGTGGTTCACCCCTCCACTTT. This rearrangement joins TRBV5-8 to TRBJ1-6, with 9 nucleotides matching TRBD1. Germline CDR1 and CDR2: SGHTS and YDEGEE. CDR3 length equals 15 residues. The junction had 8 bases not matched to a gene; V was cut back by 4 bases and J by 9 bases.

The rearrangement uses TRBV2 and TRBJ2-7, with D unresolved. Germline V gives CDR1 SNHLY, CDR2 FYNNEI. CDR3 length: 14 amino acids. V lost 2 bases to trimming and J lost 2 bases, with 10 bases between them. In nucleotides, the CDR3 is TGTGCCAGCAGTGAACGGCGGATTACCTACGAGCAGTACTTC. Amino acid sequence: CASSERRITYEQYF.

V usage is TRBV5-6 and J usage is TRBJ2-5; 13 nucleotides align to TRBD2. The germline V gene has CDR1 SGHDT and CDR2 YYEEEE. V lost 3 bases and J lost 5; bases outside the gene matches: 4. The CDR3 runs 15 residues. CDR3 residues: CASSWEGLAGETQYF. The CDR3, as DNA: TGTGCCAGCAGCTGGGAGGGACTAGCGGGGGAGACCCAGTACTTC. The full variable domain, completed using reference TRBV5-6 and TRBJ2-5, is DAGVTQSPTHLIKTRGQQVTLRCSPKSGHDTVSWYQQALGQGPQFIFQYYEEEERQRGNFPDRFSGHQFPNYSSELNVNALLLGDSALYLCASSWEGLAGETQYFGPGTRLLVL.

V gene TRBV6-1 combines with J gene TRBJ1-1, with D perhaps TRBD1 (5 bases). CDR3 length: 14 residues. Germline V CDR1 and CDR2: MNHNS, SASEGT. V shed 8 bases and J shed 5 bases, with 18 bases lying between them. This CDR3 is CASWEGTFWTEAFF. DNA for the CDR3: TGTGCCAGCTGGGAGGGGACGTTCTGGACTGAAGCTTTCTTT.

The chain carries TRBV4-2 and TRBJ2-7, with 9 bases aligning to TRBD2. V dropped 1 base and J dropped 4; count of bases not matched to a gene: 5. Germline V gene data show CDR1 as LGHNA and CDR2 as YNFKEQ. The CDR3 extends over 15 amino acids. CDR3 loop: CASSQVSAGGYEQYF. In DNA form, the CDR3 reads TGTGCCAGCAGCCAAGTCTCAGCGGGGGGATACGAGCAGTACTTC.

The J gene is TRBJ2-7, the V gene TRBV9; no definite D call. V was cut by 0 bases and J by 0 bases, with 7 bases left in between. The germline V gene encodes CDR1 SGDLS and CDR2 YYNGEE. The CDR3 is 14 amino acids. The CDR3 nucleotides are TGTGCCAGCAGCGTAGGCGGCAGCTCCTACGAGCAGTACTTC. The encoded protein is CASSVGGSSYEQYF.

The V call is TRBV6-1, the J call TRBJ1-4, with D tentatively TRBD1 (5 bases). The germline gives CDR1 MNHNS, CDR2 SASEGT. The CDR3 contains 15 residues. V lost 1 base and J 7 bases, leaving 13 bases between the germline ends. CDR3 sequence: CASSEEVQVFEKLFF. CDR3 coding DNA: TGTGCCAGCAGTGAAGAGGTACAGGTCTTTGAAAAACTGTTTTTT.

The gene calls are TRBV7-2 and TRBJ1-5; D is ambiguous. This CDR3 region has 15 residues. Germline V lookup: CDR1 SGHTA, CDR2 FQGNSA. V was pared by 2 bases and J by 3 bases, with 11 bases between. CDR3 nucleotides: TGTGCCAGCAGCTTATTTTTTGCCTACAATCAGCCCCAGCATTTT. Protein: CASSLFFAYNQPQHF. Full variable domain (outside the CDR3, taken from reference TRBV7-2 and TRBJ1-5): GAGVSQSPSNKVTEKGKDVELRCDPISGHTALYWYRQSLGQGLEFLIYFQGNSAPDKSGLPSDRFSAERTGGSVSTLTIQRTQQEDSAVYLCASSLFFAYNQPQHFGDGTRLSIL.

This clone has just one count. This sequence joins TRBV9 and TRBJ2-1; D remains ambiguous. CDR3 length: 11 amino acids. Germline V gene sequence: CDR1 SGDLS, CDR2 YYNGEE. V was shortened by 4 bases and J by 6 bases, with 5 bases between the two germline ends. DNA for the CDR3: TGTGCCAGCAGCCAGACCAATGAGCAGTTCTTC. Its protein product is CASSQTNEQFF.

The chain is built from TRBV7-9 and TRBJ1-3; 8 bases agree with TRBD1. Trimming cost V 2 bases and J 8 bases; bases outside gene matches: 2. CDR1 is SEHNR, CDR2 FQNEAQ, per germline (reference sequence). The CDR3 has 13 residues. CDR3 nucleotide sequence: TGTGCCAGCAGCTTACAGGGGGCTGACACCATATATTTT. As protein: CASSLQGADTIYF.

The chain combines TRBV11-2 with TRBJ2-7; D ambiguous. The CDR3 runs 16 residues. Trimming cost V 3 bases and J 0 bases, with 15 bases left between them. Germline lookup yields CDR1 SGHAT and CDR2 FQNNGV. The CDR3 loop is CASSLNFRILSYEQYF. The CDR3, as DNA: TGTGCCAGCAGCTTGAATTTTCGAATACTCTCCTACGAGCAGTACTTC.

This clone was found a few times. The chain carries TRBV6-5 and TRBJ1-6; TRBD1 matches at 9 bases. The V segment lost 0 bases and the J segment 9 bases; nucleotides outside the gene matches: 6. The CDR3 is 16 residues long. Germline V CDR1 and CDR2: MNHEY, SVGAGI. CDR3 coding DNA: TGTGCCAGCAGTTACTCTAGGGACAGGGTGGCTTCACCCCTCCACTTT. Its translation is CASSYSRDRVASPLHF.

This chain links TRBV7-2 with TRBJ2-3; TRBD2 agrees at 11 bases. Per the germline V gene, CDR1 is SGHTA and CDR2 is FQGNSA. Trimming removed 5 bases from V and 5 bases from J; junction bases left unmatched: 12. This CDR3 has 17 residues. The CDR3 spells CASSPLPRLAGIDTQYF. CDR3 bases: TGTGCCAGCAGCCCCCTACCCAGACTAGCGGGGATAGATACGCAGTATTTT.

The rearrangement uses TRBV7-2 and TRBJ2-7, with D perhaps TRBD1 or TRBD2 (6 bases each). The V gene lost 4 bases and the J gene lost 6 bases, with 16 bases spanning the gap. The CDR3 covers 14 residues. Looked up from germline, CDR1 is SGHTA and CDR2 is FQGNSA. CDR3 sequence: CASSYLGGSLEQYF. DNA for the CDR3: TGTGCCAGCAGCTATCTGGGGGGCTCCCTCGAGCAGTACTTC.

V gene TRBV11-2 combines with J gene TRBJ2-7; D gene uncertain. Trimming pared 2 bases from V and 2 bases from J, leaving 4 bases between. The CDR3 totals 12 residues. In germline, CDR1 is SGHAT, CDR2 FQNNGV. Here the CDR3 reads CASSLTPYEQYF. In DNA form, the CDR3 reads TGTGCCAGCAGCTTAACCCCCTACGAGCAGTACTTC.